This TCR beta chain was observed in a study of PD-L1 blockade in urothelial cancer. Sample time point: peripheral blood 6 weeks after treatment start. The table came from immunoSEQ multiplex PCR; TCRdb's copy has only in-frame clones and leaves some out. Counted here are about 43,000 clones, around 82% occurring once; the ten biggest clones make up roughly 15%. This TCR was sampled from a man aged 60 to 75 with urothelial cancer. The material was PBMCs, obtained around atezolizumab (anti-PD-L1) treatment.

CDR3 sequence (DNA): TGTGCCAGCAGAGACGGAGGGGCTAGTGGAAACACCATATATTTT. Its translation is CASRDGGASGNTIYF. The chain has TRBV2 and TRBJ1-3, with D perhaps TRBD1 (5 bases). The V gene's germline CDR1 is SNHLY and CDR2 FYNNEI. This CDR3 has 15 residues. V gave up 6 bases and J gave up 3 bases, with 15 bases separating them.